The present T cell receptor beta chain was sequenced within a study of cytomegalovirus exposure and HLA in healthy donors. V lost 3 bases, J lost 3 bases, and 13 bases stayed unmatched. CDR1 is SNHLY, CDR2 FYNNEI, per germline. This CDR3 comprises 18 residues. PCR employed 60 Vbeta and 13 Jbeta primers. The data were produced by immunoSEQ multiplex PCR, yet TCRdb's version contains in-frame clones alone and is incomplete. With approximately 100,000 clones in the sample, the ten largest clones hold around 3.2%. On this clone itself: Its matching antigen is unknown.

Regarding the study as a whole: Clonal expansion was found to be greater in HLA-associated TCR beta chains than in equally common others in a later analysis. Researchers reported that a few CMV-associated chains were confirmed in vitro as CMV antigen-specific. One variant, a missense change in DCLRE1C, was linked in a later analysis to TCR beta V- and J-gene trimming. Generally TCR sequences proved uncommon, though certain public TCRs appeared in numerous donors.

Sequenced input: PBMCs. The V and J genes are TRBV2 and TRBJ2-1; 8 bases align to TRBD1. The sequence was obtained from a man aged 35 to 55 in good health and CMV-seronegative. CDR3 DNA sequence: TGTGCCAGCAGTGAGTCTTCGGGGTTAGGGACAGGCTACAATGAGCAGTTCTTC. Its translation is CASSESSGLGTGYNEQFF.